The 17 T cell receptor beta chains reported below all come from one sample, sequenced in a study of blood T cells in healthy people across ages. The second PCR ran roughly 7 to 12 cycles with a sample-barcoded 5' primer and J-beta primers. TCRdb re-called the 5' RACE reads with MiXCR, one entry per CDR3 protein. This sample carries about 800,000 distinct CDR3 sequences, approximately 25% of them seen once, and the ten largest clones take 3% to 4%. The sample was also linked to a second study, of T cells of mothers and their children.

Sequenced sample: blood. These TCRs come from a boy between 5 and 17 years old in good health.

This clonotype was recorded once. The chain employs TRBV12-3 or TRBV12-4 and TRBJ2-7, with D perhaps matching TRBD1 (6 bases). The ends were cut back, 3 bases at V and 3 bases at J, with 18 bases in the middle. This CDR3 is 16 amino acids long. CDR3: CASSFSGKAGVYEQYF. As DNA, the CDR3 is TGTGCCAGCAGTTTTTCTGGTAAGGCAGGGGTCTACGAGCAGTACTTC.

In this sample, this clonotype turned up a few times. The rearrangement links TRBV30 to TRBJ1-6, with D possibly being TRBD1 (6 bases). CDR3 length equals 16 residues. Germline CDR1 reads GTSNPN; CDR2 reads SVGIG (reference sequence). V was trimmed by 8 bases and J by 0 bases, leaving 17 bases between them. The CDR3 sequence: CASTGTPSSYNSPLHF. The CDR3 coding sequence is TGTGCCAGCACCGGGACACCGAGCTCCTATAATTCACCCCTCCACTTT. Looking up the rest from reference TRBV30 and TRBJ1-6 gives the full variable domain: SQTIHQWPATLVQPVGSPLSLECTVEGTSNPNLYWYRQAAGRGLQLLFYSVGIGQISSEVPQNLSASRPQDRQFILSSKKLLLSDSGFYLCASTGTPSSYNSPLHFGNGTRLTVT.

CDR3 sequence reads: CASGLVLGLAATATGNEQFF. CDR3 bases: TGTGCTAGTGGTTTGGTTTTGGGCCTAGCGGCCACCGCCACGGGCAATGAGCAGTTCTTC. The chain links TRBV12-5 to TRBJ2-1; 7 bases are shared with TRBD2. After removal of 0 bases from V and 6 bases from J, the junction contained 20 bases not matched to a gene. CDR1 and CDR2 from the germline V gene are LGHNT and FRNRAP. The CDR3 is 20 amino acids.

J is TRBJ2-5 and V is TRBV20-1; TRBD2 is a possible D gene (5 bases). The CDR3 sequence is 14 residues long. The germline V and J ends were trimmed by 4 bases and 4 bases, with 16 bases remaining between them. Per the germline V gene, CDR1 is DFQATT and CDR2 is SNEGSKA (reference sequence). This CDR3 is CSATWERTTETQYF. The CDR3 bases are TGCAGTGCTACTTGGGAGCGTACCACAGAGACCCAGTACTTC.

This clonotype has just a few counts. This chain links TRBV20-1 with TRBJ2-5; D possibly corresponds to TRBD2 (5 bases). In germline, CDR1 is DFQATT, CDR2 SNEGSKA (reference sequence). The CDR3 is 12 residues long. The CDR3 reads CSGISAQETQYF. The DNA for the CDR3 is TGCAGCGGCATTAGCGCGCAAGAGACCCAGTACTTC.

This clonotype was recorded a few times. The CDR3 region is CASSLAYGGPTGYGYTF. CDR3 bases: TGTGCCAGCAGCTTAGCTTACGGGGGACCGACGGGCTATGGCTACACCTTC. The V and J genes are TRBV7-6 and TRBJ1-2; perhaps TRBD1 as D (5 bases). Trimming cost V 0 bases and J 4 bases, with 18 bases left between them. CDR3 length equals 17 residues. CDR1 and CDR2 (germline): SGHVS, FNYEAQ.

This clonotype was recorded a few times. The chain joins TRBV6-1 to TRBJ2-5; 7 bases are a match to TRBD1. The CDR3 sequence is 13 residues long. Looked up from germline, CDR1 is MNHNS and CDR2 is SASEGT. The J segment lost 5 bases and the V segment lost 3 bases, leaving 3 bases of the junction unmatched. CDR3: CASSEDRRETQYF. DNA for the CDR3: TGTGCCAGCAGTGAGGACAGGAGGGAGACCCAGTACTTC.

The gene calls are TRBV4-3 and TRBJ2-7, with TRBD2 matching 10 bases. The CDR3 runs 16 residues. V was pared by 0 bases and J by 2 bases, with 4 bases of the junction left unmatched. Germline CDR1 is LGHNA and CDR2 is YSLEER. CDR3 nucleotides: TGCGCCAGCAGCCAAGACCGAGCGGGAGGGACCTACGAGCAGTACTTC. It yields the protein CASSQDRAGGTYEQYF.

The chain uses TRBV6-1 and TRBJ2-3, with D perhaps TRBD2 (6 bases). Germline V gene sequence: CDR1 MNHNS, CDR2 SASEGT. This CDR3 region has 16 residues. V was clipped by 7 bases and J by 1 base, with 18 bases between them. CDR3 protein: CASTQWGRWGTDTQYF. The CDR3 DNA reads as TGTGCCAGCACCCAATGGGGGAGGTGGGGCACAGATACGCAGTATTTT.

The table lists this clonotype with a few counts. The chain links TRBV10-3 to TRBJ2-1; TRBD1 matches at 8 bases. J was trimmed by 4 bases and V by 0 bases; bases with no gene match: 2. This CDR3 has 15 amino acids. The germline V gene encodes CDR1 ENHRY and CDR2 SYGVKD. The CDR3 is CAISESRDRYNEQFF. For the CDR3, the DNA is TGTGCCATCAGTGAGTCAAGGGACAGGTACAATGAGCAGTTCTTC.

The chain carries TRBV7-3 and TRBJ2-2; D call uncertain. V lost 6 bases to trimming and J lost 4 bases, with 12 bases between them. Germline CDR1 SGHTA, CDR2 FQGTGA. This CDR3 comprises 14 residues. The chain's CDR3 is CASSSQQPTGELFF. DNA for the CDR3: TGTGCCAGCAGTTCCCAACAGCCCACCGGGGAGCTGTTTTTT.

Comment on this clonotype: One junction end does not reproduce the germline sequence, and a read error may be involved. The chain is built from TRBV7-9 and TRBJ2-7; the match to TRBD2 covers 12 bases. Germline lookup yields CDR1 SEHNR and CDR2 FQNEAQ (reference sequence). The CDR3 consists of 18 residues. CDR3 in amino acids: CAGSSRPSGRETSYEQYF. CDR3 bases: TGTGCCGGCAGCTCCCGCCCTAGCGGGAGGGAAACCTCCTACGAGCAGTACTTC.

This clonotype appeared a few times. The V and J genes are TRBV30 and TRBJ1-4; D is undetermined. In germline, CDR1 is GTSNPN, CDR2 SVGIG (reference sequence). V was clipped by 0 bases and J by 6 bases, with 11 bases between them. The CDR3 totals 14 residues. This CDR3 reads CAWSVLFGDEKLFF. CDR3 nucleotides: TGTGCCTGGAGTGTACTGTTCGGGGATGAAAAACTGTTTTTT.

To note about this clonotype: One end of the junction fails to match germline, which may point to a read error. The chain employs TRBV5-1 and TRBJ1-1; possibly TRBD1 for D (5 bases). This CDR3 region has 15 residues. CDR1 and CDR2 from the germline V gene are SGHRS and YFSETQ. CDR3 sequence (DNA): TGCGCCAGCAGCCCCCGGGACTACTTGAACACTGAAGCCTTCTTT. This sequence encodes CASSPRDYLNTEAFF.

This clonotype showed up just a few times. As DNA, the CDR3 is TGTGCCAGCATGCGGGGAAATTCACCCCTCCACTTT. Translated: CASMRGNSPLHF. The chain carries TRBV5-5 and TRBJ1-6; no definite D call. V was pared by 6 bases and J by 7 bases, with 8 bases between. CDR1 SGHKS and CDR2 YYEKEE come from the germline V gene (reference sequence). This CDR3 comprises 12 residues.

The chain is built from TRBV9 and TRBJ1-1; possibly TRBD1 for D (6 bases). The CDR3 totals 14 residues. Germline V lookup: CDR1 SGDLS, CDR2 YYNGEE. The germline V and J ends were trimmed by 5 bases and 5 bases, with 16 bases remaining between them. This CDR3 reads CASSREGGWTEAFF. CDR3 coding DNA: TGTGCCAGCAGTAGAGAGGGGGGTTGGACTGAAGCTTTCTTT.

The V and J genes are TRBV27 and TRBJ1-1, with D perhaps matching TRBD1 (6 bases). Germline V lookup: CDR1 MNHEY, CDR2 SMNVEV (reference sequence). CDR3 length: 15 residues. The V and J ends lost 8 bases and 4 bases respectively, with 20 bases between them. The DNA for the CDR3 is TGTGCCAGCTACAGTCGTAGGCTCAGGGGCACTGAAGCTTTCTTT. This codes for CASYSRRLRGTEAFF.